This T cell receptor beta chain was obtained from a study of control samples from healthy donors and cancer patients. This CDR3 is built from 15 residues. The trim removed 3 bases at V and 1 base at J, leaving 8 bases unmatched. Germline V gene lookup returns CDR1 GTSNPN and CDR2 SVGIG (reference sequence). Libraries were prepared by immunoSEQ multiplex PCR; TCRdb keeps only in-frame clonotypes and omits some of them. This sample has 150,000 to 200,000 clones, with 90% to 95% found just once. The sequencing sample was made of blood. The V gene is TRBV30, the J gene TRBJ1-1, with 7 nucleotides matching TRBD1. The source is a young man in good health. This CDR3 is CAWRLRDSQNTEAFF. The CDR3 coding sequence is TGTGCCTGGAGATTACGGGACAGTCAGAACACTGAAGCTTTCTTT.